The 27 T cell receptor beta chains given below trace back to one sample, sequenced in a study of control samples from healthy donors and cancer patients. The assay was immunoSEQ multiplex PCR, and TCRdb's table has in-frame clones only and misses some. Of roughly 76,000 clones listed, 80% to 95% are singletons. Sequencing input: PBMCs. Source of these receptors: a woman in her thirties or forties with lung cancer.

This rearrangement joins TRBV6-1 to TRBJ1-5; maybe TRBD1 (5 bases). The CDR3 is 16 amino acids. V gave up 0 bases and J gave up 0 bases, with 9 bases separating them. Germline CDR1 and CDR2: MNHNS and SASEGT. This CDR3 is CASSEAGTYSNQPQHF. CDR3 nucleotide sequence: TGTGCCAGCAGTGAAGCAGGGACGTATAGCAATCAGCCCCAGCATTTT.

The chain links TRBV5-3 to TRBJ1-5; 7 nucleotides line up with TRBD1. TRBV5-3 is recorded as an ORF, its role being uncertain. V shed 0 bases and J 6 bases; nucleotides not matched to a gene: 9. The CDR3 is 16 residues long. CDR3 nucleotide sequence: TGTGCCAGAAGCTTGGAGGTGACAGGGATAAGTCAGCCCCAGCATTTT. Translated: CARSLEVTGISQPQHF.

This chain's CDR3 is CASSRTGELKDRDTQYF. The CDR3 DNA is TGTGCCAGCAGCCGCACCGGGGAGCTTAAGGATCGAGATACGCAGTATTTT. The chain uses TRBV7-3 and TRBJ2-3, with D maybe TRBD2 (5 bases). Trimming took off 5 bases at V and 5 bases at J, with 23 bases between the two ends. Germline CDR1 is SGHTA and CDR2 is FQGTGA. There are 17 residues in the CDR3.

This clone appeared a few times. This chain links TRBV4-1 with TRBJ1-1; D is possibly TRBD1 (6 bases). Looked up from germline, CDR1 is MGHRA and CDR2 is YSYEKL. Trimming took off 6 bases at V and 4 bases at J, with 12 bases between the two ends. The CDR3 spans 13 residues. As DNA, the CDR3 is TGCGCCAGCAGGAGGGGGATGAGCACTGAAGCTTTCTTT. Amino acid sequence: CASRRGMSTEAFF.

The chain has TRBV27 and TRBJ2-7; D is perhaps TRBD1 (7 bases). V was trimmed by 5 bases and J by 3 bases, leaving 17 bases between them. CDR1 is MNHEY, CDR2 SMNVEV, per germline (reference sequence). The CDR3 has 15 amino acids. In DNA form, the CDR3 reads TGTGCCAGCAGTGACAGGGTTGATAGCGGCTACGAGCAGTACTTC. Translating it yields CASSDRVDSGYEQYF.

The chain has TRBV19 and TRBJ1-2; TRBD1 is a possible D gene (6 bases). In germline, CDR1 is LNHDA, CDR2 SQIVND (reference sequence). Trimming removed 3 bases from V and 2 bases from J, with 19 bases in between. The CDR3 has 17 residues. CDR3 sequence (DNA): TGTGCCAGTAGTATGGAACCAGGGGAACTCGGAAACTATGGCTACACCTTC. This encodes CASSMEPGELGNYGYTF.

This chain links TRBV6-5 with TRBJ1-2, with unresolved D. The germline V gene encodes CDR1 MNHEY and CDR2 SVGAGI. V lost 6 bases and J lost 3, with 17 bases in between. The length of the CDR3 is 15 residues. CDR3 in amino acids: CASSPSDRVDYGYTF. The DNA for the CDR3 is TGTGCCAGCAGCCCCTCCGATAGGGTGGACTATGGCTACACCTTC.

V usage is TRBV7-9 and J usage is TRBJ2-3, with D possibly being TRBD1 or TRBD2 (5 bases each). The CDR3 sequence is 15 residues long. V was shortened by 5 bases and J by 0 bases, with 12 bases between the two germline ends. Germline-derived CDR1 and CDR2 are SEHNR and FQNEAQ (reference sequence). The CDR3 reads CASSLGDASTDTQYF. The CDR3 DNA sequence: TGTGCCAGCAGCCTCGGGGACGCAAGCACAGATACGCAGTATTTT.

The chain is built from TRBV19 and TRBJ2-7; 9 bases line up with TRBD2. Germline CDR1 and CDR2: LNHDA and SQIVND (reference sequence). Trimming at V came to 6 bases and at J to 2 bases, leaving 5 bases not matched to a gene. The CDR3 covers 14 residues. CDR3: CASSSSGATYEQYF. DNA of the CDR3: TGTGCCAGTAGCTCTAGCGGGGCCACCTACGAGCAGTACTTC.

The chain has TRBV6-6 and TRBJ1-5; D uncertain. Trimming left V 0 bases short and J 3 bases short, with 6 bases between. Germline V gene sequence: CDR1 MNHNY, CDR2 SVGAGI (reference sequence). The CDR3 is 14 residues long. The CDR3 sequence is CASSYSDVNQPQHF. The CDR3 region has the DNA TGTGCCAGCAGTTACTCTGATGTCAATCAGCCCCAGCATTTT.

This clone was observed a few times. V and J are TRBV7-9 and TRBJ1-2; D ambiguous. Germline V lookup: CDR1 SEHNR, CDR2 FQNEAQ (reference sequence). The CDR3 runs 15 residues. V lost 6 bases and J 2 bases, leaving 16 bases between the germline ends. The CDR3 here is CASSRTPGENYGYTF. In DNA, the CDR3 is TGTGCCAGCAGTCGGACTCCAGGAGAAAACTATGGCTACACCTTC.

CDR3 amino acids: CASSDRGINEQFF. The CDR3 nucleotides are TGTGCCAGCAGCGACAGGGGAATAAATGAGCAGTTCTTC. The chain carries TRBV6-1 and TRBJ2-1; 8 positions match TRBD1. Trimming removed 6 bases from V and 7 bases from J; junction bases left unmatched: 5. Germline V gives CDR1 MNHNS, CDR2 SASEGT. CDR3 length: 13 residues.

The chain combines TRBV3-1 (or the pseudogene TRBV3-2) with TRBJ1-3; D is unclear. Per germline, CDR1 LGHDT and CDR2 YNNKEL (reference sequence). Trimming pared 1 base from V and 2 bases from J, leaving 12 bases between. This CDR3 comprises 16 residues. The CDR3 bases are TGTGCCAGCAGCCAAGTTCTGACGGCAGCTGGAAACACCATATATTTT. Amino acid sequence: CASSQVLTAAGNTIYF.

The CDR3 region is CALTSGTGDAEAFF. The CDR3 nucleotides are TGTGCCTTGACGTCCGGGACAGGGGATGCTGAAGCTTTCTTT. The V call is TRBV30, the J call TRBJ1-1; 10 nucleotides agree with TRBD1. The CDR3 consists of 14 residues. V trimming: 7 bases; J trimming: 6 bases; junction bases outside the gene matches: 11. CDR1 is GTSNPN, CDR2 SVGIG, per germline (reference sequence).

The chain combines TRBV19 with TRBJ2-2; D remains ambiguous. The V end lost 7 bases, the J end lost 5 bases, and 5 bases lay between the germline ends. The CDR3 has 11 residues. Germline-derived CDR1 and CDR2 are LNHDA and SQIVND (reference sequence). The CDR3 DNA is TGTGCCAGTACGGATACCGGGGAGCTGTTTTTT. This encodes CASTDTGELFF.

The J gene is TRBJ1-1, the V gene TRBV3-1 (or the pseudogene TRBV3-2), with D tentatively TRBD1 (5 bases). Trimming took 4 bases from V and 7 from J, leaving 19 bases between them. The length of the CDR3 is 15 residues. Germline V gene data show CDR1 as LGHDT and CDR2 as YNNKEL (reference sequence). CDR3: CASSPSHRLIIEAFF. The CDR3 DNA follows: TGTGCCAGCAGCCCGAGCCACAGGTTAATAATTGAAGCTTTCTTT.

The CDR3 region has the DNA TGTGCCAGCAGTTCCGTCCCTGGACAGGCCTCGGGGGACACTGAAGCTTTCTTT. It specifies CASSSVPGQASGDTEAFF. V and J are TRBV2 and TRBJ1-1; 7 bases map to TRBD1. Germline loops: CDR1 SNHLY, CDR2 FYNNEI. This CDR3 region has 18 residues. The trim removed 5 bases at V and 3 bases at J, leaving 18 bases unmatched.

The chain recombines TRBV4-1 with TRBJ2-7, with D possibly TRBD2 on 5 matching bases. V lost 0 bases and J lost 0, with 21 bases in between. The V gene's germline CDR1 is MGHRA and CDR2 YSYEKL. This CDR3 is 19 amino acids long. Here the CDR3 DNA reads TGCGCCAGCAGCCAAGATCGCCTCGGGGTCAGTTACACCTCCTACGAGCAGTACTTC. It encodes CASSQDRLGVSYTSYEQYF.

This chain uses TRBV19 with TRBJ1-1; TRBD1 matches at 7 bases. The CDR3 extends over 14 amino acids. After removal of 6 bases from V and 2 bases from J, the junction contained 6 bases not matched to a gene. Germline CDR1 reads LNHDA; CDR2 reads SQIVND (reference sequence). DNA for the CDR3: TGTGCCAGTAGCCTCGGGACAGCAAACACTGAAGCTTTCTTT. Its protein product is CASSLGTANTEAFF.

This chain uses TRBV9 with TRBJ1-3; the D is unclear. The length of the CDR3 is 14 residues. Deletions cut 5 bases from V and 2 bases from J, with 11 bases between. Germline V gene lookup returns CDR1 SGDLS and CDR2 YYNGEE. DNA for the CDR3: TGTGCCAGCAGTCAAGGGCTGACTGGAAACACCATATATTTT. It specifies CASSQGLTGNTIYF.

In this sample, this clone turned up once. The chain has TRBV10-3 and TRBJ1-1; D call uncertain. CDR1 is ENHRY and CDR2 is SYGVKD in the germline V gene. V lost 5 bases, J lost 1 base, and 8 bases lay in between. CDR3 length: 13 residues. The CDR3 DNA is TGTGCCATCAGTAAGGACGGGAACACTGAAGCTTTCTTT. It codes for CAISKDGNTEAFF.

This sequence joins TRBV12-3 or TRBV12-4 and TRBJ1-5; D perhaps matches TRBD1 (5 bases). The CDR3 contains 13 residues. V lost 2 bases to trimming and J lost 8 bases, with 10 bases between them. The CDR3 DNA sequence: TGTGCCAGCAGTTTATACAGGAGTGAGCCCCAGCATTTT. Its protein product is CASSLYRSEPQHF.

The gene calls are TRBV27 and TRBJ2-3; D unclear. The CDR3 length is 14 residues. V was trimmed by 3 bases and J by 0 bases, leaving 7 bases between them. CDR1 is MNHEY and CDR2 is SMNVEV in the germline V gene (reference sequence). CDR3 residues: CASSLYTSTDTQYF. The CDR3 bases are TGTGCCAGCAGTTTGTACACCAGCACAGATACGCAGTATTTT.

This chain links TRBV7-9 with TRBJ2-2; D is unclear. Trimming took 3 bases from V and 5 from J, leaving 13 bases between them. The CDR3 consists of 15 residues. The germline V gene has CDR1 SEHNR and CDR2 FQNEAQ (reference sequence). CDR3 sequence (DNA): TGTGCCAGCAGCTTTAACGGTGCCGGGACCGGGGAGCTGTTTTTT. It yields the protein CASSFNGAGTGELFF.

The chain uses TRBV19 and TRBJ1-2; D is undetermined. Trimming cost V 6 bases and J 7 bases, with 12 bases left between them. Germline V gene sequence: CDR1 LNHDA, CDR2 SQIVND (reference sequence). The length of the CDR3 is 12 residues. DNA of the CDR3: TGTGCCAGTAGGGAGGAGTCGGGTGGCTACACCTTC. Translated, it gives CASREESGGYTF.

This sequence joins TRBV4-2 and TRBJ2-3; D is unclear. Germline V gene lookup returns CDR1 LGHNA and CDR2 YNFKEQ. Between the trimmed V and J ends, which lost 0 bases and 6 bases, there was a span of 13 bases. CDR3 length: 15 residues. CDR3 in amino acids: CASSQEFKELDTQYF. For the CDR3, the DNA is TGTGCCAGCAGCCAAGAATTTAAGGAATTGGATACGCAGTATTTT.

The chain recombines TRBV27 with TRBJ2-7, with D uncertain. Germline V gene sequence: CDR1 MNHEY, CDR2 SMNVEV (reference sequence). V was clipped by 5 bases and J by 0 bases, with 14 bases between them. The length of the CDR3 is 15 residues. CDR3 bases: TGTGCCAGCAGTCCTAGAGTCGGAGACTCCTACGAGCAGTACTTC. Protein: CASSPRVGDSYEQYF.